The sequence of this T cell receptor beta chain was determined in a study of shared clonotypes between healthy human individuals. Clones were read by immunoSEQ multiplex PCR, and TCRdb kept only the in-frame ones, dropping some. The table records hundreds of thousands of clones, approximately 79% of them present only once. This CDR3 is built from 15 residues. Germline assignment: CDR1 MNHEY and CDR2 SMNVEV (reference sequence). V lost 4 bases and J 1 base, leaving 13 bases between the germline ends. The rearrangement links TRBV27 to TRBJ1-1; no reliable D call. Specimen: memory CD4+ T cells sorted from blood. The sample's subset: CD45RA-negative fraction. The clonotype comes from a woman in her 30s in good health. CDR3 sequence reads: CASSWGPGRNTEAFF. As DNA, the CDR3 is TGTGCCAGCAGTTGGGGTCCGGGCCGGAACACTGAAGCTTTCTTT.